This T cell receptor beta chain was sequenced for a study of Graves' ophthalmopathy and Graves' hyperthyroidism. Study findings and constraints: A 13-signature model separated ophthalmopathy from stable hyperthyroidism, around 88% sensitivity, around 81% specificity.

From RNA, the CDR3 regions of TCR beta chains were amplified and sequenced. HTBI primers were employed in first-round RT-PCR, then a second-round multiplex PCR followed. TCRdb processed the multiplex PCR reads anew with MiXCR; each CDR3 protein has one entry. The data hold hundreds of thousands of distinct CDR3 sequences, with about two fifths observed a single time. Comments on this clonotype: The target antigen is unknown. At one end, the junction sequence differs from germline, possibly due to a read error.

Sequenced input: peripheral blood. The receptor was derived from an adult man with Graves' ophthalmopathy.

CDR3 protein: CAGSPGIQETQYF. For the CDR3, the DNA is TGTGCCGGCAGCCCCGGAATCCAAGAGACCCAGTACTTC. This chain links TRBV7-3 with TRBJ2-5; D gene unclear. The CDR3 contains 13 residues. Per germline, CDR1 SGHTA and CDR2 FQGTGA.